This TCR beta chain came from a study of CD4+ T cells in melanoma. V gave up 4 bases and J gave up 4 bases, with 10 bases separating them. The CDR3 extends over 14 amino acids. Germline values: CDR1 LNHDA, CDR2 SQIVND (reference sequence). Profiled with immunoSEQ multiplex PCR; TCRdb holds only in-frame clones, not every one. The data hold 7,000 or so clones, with about three fifths observed a single time. Regarding this clone: The antigen is not known.

Study-level points and caveats: A reported correlation linked neoantigen-specific CD4+ T cells to CD8+, macrophage and B cell function. Neoantigen-specific CD4+ T cells in melanoma reportedly had diverse differentiation states.

The sequence was collected from a human donor with melanoma. Sequencing was done on a sample of cells from a culture (not recorded whether cultured in vitro). This chain joins TRBV19 and TRBJ2-2; D call uncertain. CDR3 residues: CASSRQYATGELFF. The CDR3 DNA is TGTGCCAGTAGTAGGCAGTATGCCACCGGGGAGCTGTTTTTT.